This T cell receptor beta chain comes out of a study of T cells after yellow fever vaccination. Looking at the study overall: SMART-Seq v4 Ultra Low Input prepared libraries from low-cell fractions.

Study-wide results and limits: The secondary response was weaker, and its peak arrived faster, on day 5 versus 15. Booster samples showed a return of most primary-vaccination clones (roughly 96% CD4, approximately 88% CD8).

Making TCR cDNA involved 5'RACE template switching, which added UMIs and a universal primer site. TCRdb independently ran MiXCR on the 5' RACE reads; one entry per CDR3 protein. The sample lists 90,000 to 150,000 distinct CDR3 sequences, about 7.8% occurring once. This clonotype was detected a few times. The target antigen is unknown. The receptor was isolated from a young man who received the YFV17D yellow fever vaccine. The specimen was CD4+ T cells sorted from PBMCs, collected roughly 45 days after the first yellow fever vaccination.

The CDR3 coding sequence is TGCAGTGCTAGATTCGGACAGGGGAACTATGGCTACACCTTC. It is translated as CSARFGQGNYGYTF. The J gene is TRBJ1-2, the V gene TRBV20-1, with TRBD1 matching over 9 bases. Germline CDR1 reads DFQATT; CDR2 reads SNEGSKA (reference sequence). The CDR3 extends over 14 amino acids. J was trimmed by 2 bases and V by 2 bases; bases with no gene match: 3.